This is a list of T cell receptor beta chains from one sample in a study of T cell responses to AZD1222 COVID-19 vaccine. The assay was immunoSEQ multiplex PCR, and TCRdb's table has in-frame clones only and misses some. There are around 200,000 clones in the sample; approximately 93% occur only once, and around 4.3% lies in the top ten. Material: peripheral blood, obtained on day 0 of AZD1222 vaccination. Source of these receptors: an adult in good health. Both conserved end residues are part of each CDR3. A D gene is named only where the DNA matches it firmly. Not all rows give a size; the values are once, few, many and, for expanded clones, a class.

j_gene	abundance	v_gene	d_gene	CDR3aa	CDR3nt
TRBJ1-1	.	TRBV28	.	CAVSGQPNTEAFF	TGTGCCGTCTCGGGCCAGCCTAACACTGAAGCTTTCTTT
TRBJ1-1	.	TRBV27	.	CASSLWVTTEAFF	TGTGCCAGCAGTTTATGGGTTACAACTGAAGCTTTCTTT
TRBJ1-4	.	TRBV19	.	CASSLTGNEKLFF	TGTGCCAGTAGTTTGACGGGTAATGAAAAACTGTTTTTT
TRBJ1-1	once	TRBV30	.	CAWRGSMAQLEGRAFF	TGTGCCTGGAGGGGGAGCATGGCCCAATTGGAAGGAAGAGCTTTCTTT
TRBJ2-7	.	TRBV25-1	TRBD1	CASSDPTTDRGGSYEQYF	TGTGCCAGCAGTGACCCTACCACGGACAGGGGAGGAAGCTACGAGCAGTACTTC
TRBJ2-3	.	TRBV2	.	CASLGSLITDTQYF	TGTGCCAGCTTAGGGAGCCTAATCACAGATACGCAGTATTTT
TRBJ1-6	.	TRBV30	.	CAWARISSYNSPLHF	TGTGCCTGGGCGAGAATTAGCTCCTATAATTCACCCCTCCACTTT
TRBJ2-2	.	TRBV6-5	TRBD1	CASRGQTNTGELFF	TGTGCCAGCAGGGGACAGACGAACACCGGGGAGCTGTTTTTT
TRBJ1-2	.	TRBV5-4	TRBD1	CASSPRQGEVYGYTF	TGTGCCAGCAGCCCCCGACAGGGGGAGGTCTATGGCTACACCTTC
TRBJ1-1	.	TRBV7-9	.	CASSQSSGVFTEAFF	TGTGCCAGCAGCCAAAGTTCGGGGGTTTTCACTGAAGCTTTCTTT
TRBJ2-1	.	TRBV30	.	CAWRNVGSGDEQFF	TGTGCCTGGAGAAACGTGGGATCCGGCGATGAGCAGTTCTTC
TRBJ1-1	once	TRBV5-1	.	CASNLLGLGEGEAFF	TGCGCCAGCAACCTACTGGGGCTGGGGGAGGGTGAAGCTTTCTTT
TRBJ2-1	.	TRBV5-6	.	CASSWGDTRGTFNEQFF	TGTGCCAGCAGCTGGGGGGACACTCGAGGGACCTTCAATGAGCAGTTCTTC
TRBJ2-7	.	TRBV11-2	.	CASSLVGGQPSSSYEQYF	TGTGCCAGCAGCTTAGTTGGGGGTCAGCCATCAAGCTCCTACGAGCAGTACTTC
TRBJ2-7	.	TRBV29-1	TRBD1	CSVRKQGTPSYEQYF	TGCAGCGTCCGCAAACAGGGGACCCCCTCCTACGAGCAGTACTTC
TRBJ2-3	.	TRBV9	.	CASSTGLPGTDTQYF	TGTGCCAGCAGCACGGGACTGCCGGGGACGGATACGCAGTATTTT
TRBJ2-2	.	TRBV11-2	.	CASTYVRTGELFF	TGTGCCAGCACTTACGTGAGGACCGGGGAGCTGTTTTTT
TRBJ1-1	.	TRBV4-1	.	CASSQEYSRAHTEAFF	TGCGCCAGCAGCCAAGAATATAGCAGGGCTCACACTGAAGCTTTCTTT
TRBJ2-2	.	TRBV5-8	.	CASSSGPGASTTGELFF	TGTGCCAGCAGCTCCGGGCCAGGGGCGTCGACCACCGGGGAGCTGTTTTTT
TRBJ1-3	.	TRBV29-1	TRBD1	CSVGQGLSGNTIYF	TGCAGCGTTGGACAGGGACTCTCTGGAAACACCATATATTTT
TRBJ2-3	.	TRBV29-1	.	CSVDEGVPTDTQYF	TGCAGCGTTGACGAGGGAGTCCCGACAGATACGCAGTATTTT
TRBJ1-5	.	TRBV19	.	CASSIGGDQPQHF	TGTGCCAGTAGTATAGGAGGGGATCAGCCCCAGCATTTT
TRBJ2-1	.	TRBV25-1	TRBD1	CASSETGQGNEQFF	TGTGCCAGCAGTGAGACGGGACAGGGCAATGAGCAGTTCTTC
TRBJ2-7	.	TRBV2	.	CASSEEIVTYEQYF	TGTGCCAGCAGTGAGGAAATAGTAACCTACGAGCAGTACTTC
TRBJ1-1	.	TRBV6-6	.	CASTDPMAPALTEAFF	TGTGCCAGCACAGACCCCATGGCTCCGGCGTTAACTGAAGCTTTCTTT
TRBJ1-1	.	TRBV7-2	.	CASSPTGPEAFF	TGTGCCAGCAGCCCCACGGGGCCAGAGGCTTTCTTT
TRBJ1-4	.	TRBV6-5	.	CASERGDPDEKLFF	TGTGCCAGCGAAAGAGGGGACCCGGATGAAAAACTGTTTTTT
TRBJ1-3	.	TRBV29-1	.	CSVGYGSGDGRNTIYF	TGCAGCGTTGGGTACGGCTCTGGGGACGGGAGAAACACCATATATTTT
TRBJ1-2	.	TRBV7-9	.	CASSLAPPELGGGYTF	TGTGCCAGCAGCTTAGCACCCCCGGAACTTGGTGGGGGCTACACCTTC
TRBJ2-1	.	TRBV5-4	.	CASSGGQGSYNEQFF	TGTGCCAGCAGCGGGGGTCAAGGCTCCTACAATGAGCAGTTCTTC
TRBJ1-2	.	TRBV5-4	.	CASSTPSIEDYGYTF	TGTGCCAGCAGCACCCCGTCCATCGAGGACTATGGCTACACCTTC
TRBJ2-3	.	TRBV5-4	.	CASSTTTVDTQYF	TGTGCCAGCAGCACGACGACGGTAGATACGCAGTATTTT
TRBJ1-1	.	TRBV5-6	.	CASSLLRGAVEAFF	TGTGCCAGCAGCTTGCTCAGGGGCGCGGTGGAAGCTTTCTTT
TRBJ2-7	.	TRBV19	.	CASSITDLSEQYF	TGTGCCAGTAGTATAACAGATCTATCCGAGCAGTACTTC
TRBJ1-1	.	TRBV28	TRBD1	CASSSDPGQITEAFF	TGTGCCAGCAGTTCGGACCCGGGACAGATCACTGAAGCTTTCTTT
TRBJ1-6	.	TRBV29-1	TRBD1	CSAKQGLNSPLHF	TGCAGCGCGAAACAGGGGCTGAATTCACCCCTCCACTTT
TRBJ1-2	.	TRBV5-1	.	CASSRTDSYGYTF	TGCGCCAGCAGCAGGACAGATTCCTATGGCTACACCTTC